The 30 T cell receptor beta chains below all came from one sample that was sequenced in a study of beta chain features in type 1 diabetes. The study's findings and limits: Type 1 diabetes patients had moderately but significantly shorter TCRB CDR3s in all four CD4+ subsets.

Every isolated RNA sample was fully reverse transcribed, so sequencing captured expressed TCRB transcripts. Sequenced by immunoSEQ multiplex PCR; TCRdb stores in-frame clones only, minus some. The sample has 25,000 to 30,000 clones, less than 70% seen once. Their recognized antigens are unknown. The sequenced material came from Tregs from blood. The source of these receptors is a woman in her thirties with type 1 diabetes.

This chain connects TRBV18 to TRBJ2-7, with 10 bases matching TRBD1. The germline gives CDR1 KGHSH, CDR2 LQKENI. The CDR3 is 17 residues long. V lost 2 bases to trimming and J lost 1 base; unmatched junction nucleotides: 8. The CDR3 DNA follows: TGTGCCAGCTCACCATTCACGACAGGGGGCAGTTCCTACGAGCAGTACTTC. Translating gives CASSPFTTGGSSYEQYF. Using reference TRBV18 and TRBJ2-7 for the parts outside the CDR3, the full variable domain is NAGVMQNPRHLVRRRGQEARLRCSPMKGHSHVYWYRQLPEEGLKFMVYLQKENIIDESGMPKERFSAEFPKEGPSILRIQQVVRGDSAAYFCASSPFTTGGSSYEQYFGPGTRLTVT.

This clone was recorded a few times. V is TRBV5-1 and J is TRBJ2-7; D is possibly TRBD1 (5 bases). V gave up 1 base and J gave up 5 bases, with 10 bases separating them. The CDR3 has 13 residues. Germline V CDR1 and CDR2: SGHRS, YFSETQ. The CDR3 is CASSLSREDEQYF. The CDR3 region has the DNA TGCGCCAGCAGCTTGTCCAGGGAAGACGAGCAGTACTTC.

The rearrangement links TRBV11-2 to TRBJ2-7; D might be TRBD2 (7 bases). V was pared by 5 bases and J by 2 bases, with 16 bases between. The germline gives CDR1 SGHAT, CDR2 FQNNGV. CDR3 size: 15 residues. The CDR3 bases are TGTGCCAGCAGCATCGGGGGGACAAAGACCTACGAGCAGTACTTC. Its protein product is CASSIGGTKTYEQYF.

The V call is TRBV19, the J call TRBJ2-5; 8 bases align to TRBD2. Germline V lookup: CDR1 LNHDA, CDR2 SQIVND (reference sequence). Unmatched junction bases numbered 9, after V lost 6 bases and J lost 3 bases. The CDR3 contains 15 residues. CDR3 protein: CASSPPGRGEETQYF. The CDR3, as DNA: TGTGCCAGTAGCCCTCCCGGGAGGGGCGAAGAGACCCAGTACTTC.

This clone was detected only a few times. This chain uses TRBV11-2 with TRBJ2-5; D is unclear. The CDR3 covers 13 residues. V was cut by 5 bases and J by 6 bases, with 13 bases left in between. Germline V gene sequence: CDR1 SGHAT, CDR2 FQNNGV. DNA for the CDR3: TGTGCCAGCAGCCCCCCTAGTACGAAGACCCAGTACTTC. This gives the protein CASSPPSTKTQYF.

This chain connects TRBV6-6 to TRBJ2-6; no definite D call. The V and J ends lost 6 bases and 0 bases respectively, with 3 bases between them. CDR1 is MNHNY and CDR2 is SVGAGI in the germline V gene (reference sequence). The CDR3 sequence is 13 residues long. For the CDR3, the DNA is TGTGCCAGCAGCAACTCTGGGGCCAACGTCCTGACTTTC. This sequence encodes CASSNSGANVLTF.

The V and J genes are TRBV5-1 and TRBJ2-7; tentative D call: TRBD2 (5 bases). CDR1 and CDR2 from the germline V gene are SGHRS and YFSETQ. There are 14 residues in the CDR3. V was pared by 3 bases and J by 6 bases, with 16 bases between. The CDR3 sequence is CASSSSGARLEQYF. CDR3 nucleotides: TGCGCCAGCAGCTCCAGCGGAGCCCGCCTCGAGCAGTACTTC.

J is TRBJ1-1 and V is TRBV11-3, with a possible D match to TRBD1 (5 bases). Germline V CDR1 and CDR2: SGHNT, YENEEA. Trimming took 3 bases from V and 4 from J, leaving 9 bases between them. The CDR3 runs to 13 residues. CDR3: CASSFSGSTEAFF. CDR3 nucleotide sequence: TGTGCCAGCAGCTTCTCAGGGTCCACTGAAGCTTTCTTT.

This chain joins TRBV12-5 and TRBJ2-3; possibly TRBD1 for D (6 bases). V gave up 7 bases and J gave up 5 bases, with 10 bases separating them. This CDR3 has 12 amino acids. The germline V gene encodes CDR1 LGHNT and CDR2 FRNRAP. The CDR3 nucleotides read TGTGCTAGTGTGCAGGGGCGAGATACGCAGTATTTT. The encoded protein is CASVQGRDTQYF.

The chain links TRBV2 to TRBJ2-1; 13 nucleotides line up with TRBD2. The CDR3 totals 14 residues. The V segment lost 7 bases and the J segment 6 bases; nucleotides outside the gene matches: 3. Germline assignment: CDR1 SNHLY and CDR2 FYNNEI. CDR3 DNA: TGTGCCAGCAAAAGGACTAGCGGGAGCAATGAGCAGTTCTTC. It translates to CASKRTSGSNEQFF.

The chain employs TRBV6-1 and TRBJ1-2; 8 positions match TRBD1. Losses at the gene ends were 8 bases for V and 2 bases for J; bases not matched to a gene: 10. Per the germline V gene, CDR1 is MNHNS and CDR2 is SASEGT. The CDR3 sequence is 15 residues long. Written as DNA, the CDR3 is TGTGCCAGCGTTCGAGACAGGGGTATGAACTATGGCTACACCTTC. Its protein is CASVRDRGMNYGYTF.

CDR3 amino acids: CASSGVVGRSYGYTF. For the CDR3, the DNA is TGTGCCAGCAGTGGTGTGGTTGGCAGAAGCTATGGCTACACCTTC. This chain links TRBV2 with TRBJ1-2; D is ambiguous. This CDR3 spans 15 amino acids. V was trimmed by 4 bases and J by 4 bases, leaving 16 bases between them. Looked up from germline, CDR1 is SNHLY and CDR2 is FYNNEI.

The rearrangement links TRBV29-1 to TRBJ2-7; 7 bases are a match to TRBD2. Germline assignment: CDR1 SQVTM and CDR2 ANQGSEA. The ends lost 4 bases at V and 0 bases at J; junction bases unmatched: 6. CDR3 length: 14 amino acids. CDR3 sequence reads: CSVVRGTNSYEQYF. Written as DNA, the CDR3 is TGCAGCGTTGTAAGAGGGACTAACTCCTACGAGCAGTACTTC.

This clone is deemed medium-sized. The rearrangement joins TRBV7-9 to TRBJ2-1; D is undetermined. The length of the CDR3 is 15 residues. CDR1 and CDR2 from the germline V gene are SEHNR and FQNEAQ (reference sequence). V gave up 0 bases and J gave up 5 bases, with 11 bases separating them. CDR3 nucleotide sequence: TGTGCCAGCAGCTTAGCGCTGTCCAGAAACAATGAGCAGTTCTTC. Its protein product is CASSLALSRNNEQFF.

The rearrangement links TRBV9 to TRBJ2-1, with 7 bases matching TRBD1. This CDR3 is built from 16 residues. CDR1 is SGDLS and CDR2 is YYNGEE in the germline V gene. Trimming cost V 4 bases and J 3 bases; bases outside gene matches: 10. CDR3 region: CASSSSGGTVYNEQFF. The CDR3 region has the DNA TGTGCCAGCAGCTCTAGTGGTGGGACAGTCTACAATGAGCAGTTCTTC.

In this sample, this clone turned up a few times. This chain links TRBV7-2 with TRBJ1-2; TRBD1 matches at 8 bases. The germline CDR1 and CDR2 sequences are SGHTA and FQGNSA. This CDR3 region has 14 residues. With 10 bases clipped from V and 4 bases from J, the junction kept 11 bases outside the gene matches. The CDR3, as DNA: TGTGCCACCCAAGGGGGGGACAGGTTCTATGGCTACACCTTC. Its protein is CATQGGDRFYGYTF.

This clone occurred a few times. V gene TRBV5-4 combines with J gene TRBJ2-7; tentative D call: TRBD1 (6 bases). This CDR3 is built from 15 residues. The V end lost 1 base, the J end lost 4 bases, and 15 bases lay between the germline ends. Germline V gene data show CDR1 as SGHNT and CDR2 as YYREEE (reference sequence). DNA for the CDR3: TGTGCCAGCAGCTTGCCGGGGACACGACTTTACGAGCAGTACTTC. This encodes CASSLPGTRLYEQYF.

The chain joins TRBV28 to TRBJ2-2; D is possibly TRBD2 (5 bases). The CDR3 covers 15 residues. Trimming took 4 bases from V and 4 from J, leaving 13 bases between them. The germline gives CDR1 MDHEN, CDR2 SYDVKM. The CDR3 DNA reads TGTGCCAGCAGTTCGACGGGATCCGGCACCGGGGAGCTGTTTTTT. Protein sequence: CASSSTGSGTGELFF.

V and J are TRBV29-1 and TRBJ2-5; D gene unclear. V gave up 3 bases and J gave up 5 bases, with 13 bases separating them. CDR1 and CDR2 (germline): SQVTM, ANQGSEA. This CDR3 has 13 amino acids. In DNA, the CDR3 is TGCAGCGTTGATTTTCGGGTCGACGAGACCCAGTACTTC. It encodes CSVDFRVDETQYF.

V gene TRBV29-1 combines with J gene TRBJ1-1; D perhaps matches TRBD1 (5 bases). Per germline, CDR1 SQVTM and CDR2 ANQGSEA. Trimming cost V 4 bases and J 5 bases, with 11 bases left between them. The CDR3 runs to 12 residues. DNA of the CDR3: TGCAGCGTTGGTGACAGATGGACTGAAGCTTTCTTT. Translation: CSVGDRWTEAFF.

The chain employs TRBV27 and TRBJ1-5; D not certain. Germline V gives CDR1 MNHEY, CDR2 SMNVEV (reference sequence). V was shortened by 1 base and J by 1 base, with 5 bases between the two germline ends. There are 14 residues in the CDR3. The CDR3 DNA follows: TGTGCCAGCAGTTTATTCAGGAGCAATCAGCCCCAGCATTTT. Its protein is CASSLFRSNQPQHF.

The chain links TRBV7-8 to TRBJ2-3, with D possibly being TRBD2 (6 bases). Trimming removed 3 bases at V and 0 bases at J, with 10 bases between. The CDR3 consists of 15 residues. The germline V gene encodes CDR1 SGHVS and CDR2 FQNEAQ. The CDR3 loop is CASSLMRGSTDTQYF. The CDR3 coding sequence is TGTGCCAGCAGCTTGATGCGGGGTAGCACAGATACGCAGTATTTT.

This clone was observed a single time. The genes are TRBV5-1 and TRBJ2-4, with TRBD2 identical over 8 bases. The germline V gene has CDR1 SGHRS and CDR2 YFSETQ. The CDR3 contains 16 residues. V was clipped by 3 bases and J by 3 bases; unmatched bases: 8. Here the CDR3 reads CASSSGGGEGKNIQYF. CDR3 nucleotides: TGCGCCAGCAGCTCGGGGGGGGGAGAGGGCAAAAACATTCAGTACTTC.

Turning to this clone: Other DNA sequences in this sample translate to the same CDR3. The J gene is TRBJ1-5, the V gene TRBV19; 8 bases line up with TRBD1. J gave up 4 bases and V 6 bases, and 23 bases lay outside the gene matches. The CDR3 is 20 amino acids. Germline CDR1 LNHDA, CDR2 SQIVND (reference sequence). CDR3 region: CASSMTVGTGSGLWNQPQHF. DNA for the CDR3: TGTGCCAGTAGCATGACGGTCGGGACAGGATCGGGGTTATGGAATCAGCCCCAGCATTTT.

For the CDR3, the DNA is TGCGCCAGCAGCGATGGGCCCGGCTACACCTTC. Residues: CASSDGPGYTF. The chain recombines TRBV5-1 with TRBJ1-2; D remains unclear. Deletions cut 4 bases from V and 8 bases from J, with 9 bases between. Per germline, CDR1 SGHRS and CDR2 YFSETQ. CDR3 length equals 11 residues.

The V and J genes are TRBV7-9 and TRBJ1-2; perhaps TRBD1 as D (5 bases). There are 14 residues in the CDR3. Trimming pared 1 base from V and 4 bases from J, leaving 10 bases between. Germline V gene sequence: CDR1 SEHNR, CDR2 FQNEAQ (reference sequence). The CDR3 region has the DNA TGTGCCAGCAGCTTAGGATTCCAGGGCTATGGCTACACCTTC. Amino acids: CASSLGFQGYGYTF.

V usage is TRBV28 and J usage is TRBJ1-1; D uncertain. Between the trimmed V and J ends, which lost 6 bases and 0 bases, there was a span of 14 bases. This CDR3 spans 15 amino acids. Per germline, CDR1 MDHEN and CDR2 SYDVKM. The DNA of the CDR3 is TGTGCCAGCAGCGGGATTCCCTTATTGAACACTGAAGCTTTCTTT. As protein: CASSGIPLLNTEAFF. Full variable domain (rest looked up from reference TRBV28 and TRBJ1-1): DVKVTQSSRYLVKRTGEKVFLECVQDMDHENMFWYRQDPGLGLRLIYFSYDVKMKEKGDIPEGYSVSREKKERFSLILESASTNQTSMYLCASSGIPLLNTEAFFGQGTRLTVV.

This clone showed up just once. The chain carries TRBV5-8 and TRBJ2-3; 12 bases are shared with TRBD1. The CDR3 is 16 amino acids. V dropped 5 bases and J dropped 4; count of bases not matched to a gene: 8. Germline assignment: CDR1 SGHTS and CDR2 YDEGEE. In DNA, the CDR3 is TGTGCCAGCAGTTCACTGGGACAGGGGGCGTCAGATACGCAGTATTTT. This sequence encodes CASSSLGQGASDTQYF.

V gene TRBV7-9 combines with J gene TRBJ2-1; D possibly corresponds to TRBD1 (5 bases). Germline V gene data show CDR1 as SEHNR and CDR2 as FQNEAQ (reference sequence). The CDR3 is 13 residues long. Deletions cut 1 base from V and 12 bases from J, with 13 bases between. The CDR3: CASSLVFSRGQFF. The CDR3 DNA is TGTGCCAGCAGCTTAGTATTCTCTAGGGGGCAGTTCTTC.

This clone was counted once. The CDR3 nucleotides are TGTGCCAGCAGTCCCCTAGGGGGATCTCCCGGGGATGAGCAGTTCTTC. It is translated as CASSPLGGSPGDEQFF. The chain joins TRBV6-4 to TRBJ2-1, with a tentative D call TRBD1 (6 bases). V lost 5 bases, J lost 8 bases, and 22 bases lay in between. CDR1 is MRHNA, CDR2 SNTAGT, per germline. The CDR3 loop spans 16 amino acids.